This T cell receptor (beta chain) appears in the sequencing data of a study of T cell responses to AZD1222 COVID-19 vaccine. Study-level background: Second doses at about 4 or about 12 weeks were pooled.

Germline V lookup: CDR1 PRHDT, CDR2 FYEKMQ (reference sequence). Germline trimming cut 5 bases from V and 7 bases from J; bases unmatched to any gene: 14. This CDR3 is built from 17 residues. Of note for this clone: Its antigen is unidentified.

Clones were sequenced by immunoSEQ multiplex PCR, and TCRdb holds only the in-frame ones, with some missing. The sample lists approximately 180,000 clones, 85% to 95% seen once, with about 9.4% in the top ten. Study-wide results and limits: The number of AZD1222 recipients seropositive at baseline was only 5 to 7. The donor group comprised mostly white British people and more females; the analysis possibly underestimated clonal diversity. Of spike-specific TCRs, nearly half reportedly target regions left unmutated in variants.

The rearrangement joins TRBV13 to TRBJ2-1; TRBD1 matches 10 bases. The TCR originated in an adult in good health. The sequenced sample was peripheral blood, obtained on day 0 of AZD1222 vaccination. The CDR3 reads CASSVWTGGTIMNEQFF. The CDR3 region has the DNA TGTGCCAGCAGCGTATGGACAGGGGGAACTATAATGAATGAGCAGTTCTTC.